A single sample gave rise to the 24 T cell receptor beta chains below, sequenced in a study of tumor-infiltrating lymphocytes in localized non-small cell lung cancer. Assay used: immunoSEQ multiplex PCR; TCRdb lists only in-frame clones, some missing. The sample includes 9,300 or so clones, roughly 75% of them seen just once. The sample taken for sequencing was uninvolved lung tissue not adjacent to the tumor. These receptors originate from a human donor with non-small cell lung cancer.

This rearrangement joins TRBV27 to TRBJ2-6; 9 bases fit TRBD1. CDR3 length equals 18 residues. Looked up from germline, CDR1 is MNHEY and CDR2 is SMNVEV (reference sequence). With 1 base clipped from V and 2 bases from J, the junction kept 6 bases outside the gene matches. Here the CDR3 reads CASSLFGDRVAGANVLTF. DNA for the CDR3: TGTGCCAGCAGTTTATTCGGGGACAGGGTTGCTGGGGCCAACGTCCTGACTTTC.

V gene TRBV6-5 combines with J gene TRBJ2-2; TRBD2 is a possible D gene (6 bases). Between the trimmed V and J ends, which lost 8 bases and 2 bases, there was a span of 12 bases. Germline CDR1 reads MNHEY; CDR2 reads SVGAGI. This CDR3 is 14 amino acids long. The CDR3 loop is CASWRGTNTGELFF. CDR3 DNA: TGTGCCAGCTGGAGGGGAACCAACACCGGGGAGCTGTTTTTT.

The chain combines TRBV9 with TRBJ2-7; D is perhaps TRBD1 or TRBD2 (5 bases each). V lost 1 base to trimming and J lost 4 bases, with 15 bases between them. This CDR3 has 15 residues. Germline V gives CDR1 SGDLS, CDR2 YYNGEE. The CDR3 reads CASSVTHGTNYEQYF. CDR3 sequence (DNA): TGTGCCAGCAGCGTAACTCACGGGACCAATTACGAGCAGTACTTC.

The CDR3 DNA reads as TGTGCCAGCAGCTTAGTCCCTAGCGGGTCGTCCACAGATACGCAGTATTTT. Protein: CASSLVPSGSSTDTQYF. The V gene is TRBV7-2, the J gene TRBJ2-3, with 8 positions matching TRBD2. V gave up 1 base and J gave up 2 bases; unmatched junction bases: 8. The CDR3 loop spans 17 amino acids. CDR1 and CDR2 (germline): SGHTA, FQGNSA.

The CDR3, as DNA: TGTGCCAGCAGTGAGGGGCGGAGGGGTAAGCAGTTCTTC. Translating it yields CASSEGRRGKQFF. The chain joins TRBV25-1 to TRBJ2-1, with D possibly TRBD2 on 6 matching bases. V was clipped by 3 bases and J by 11 bases, with 14 bases between them. Germline V lookup: CDR1 MGHDK, CDR2 SYGVNS. This CDR3 region has 13 residues.

The chain recombines TRBV30 with TRBJ2-3; D is perhaps TRBD1 (5 bases). The CDR3 extends over 13 amino acids. CDR1 and CDR2 from the germline V gene are GTSNPN and SVGIG (reference sequence). V was pared by 4 bases and J by 0 bases, with 8 bases between. Here the CDR3 reads CAWMSGSTDTQYF. Written as DNA, the CDR3 is TGTGCCTGGATGTCAGGGAGCACAGATACGCAGTATTTT.

By share, this clone counts as medium-sized. This sequence joins TRBV27 and TRBJ2-1, with D perhaps TRBD2 (6 bases). The CDR3 length is 14 residues. The germline V gene has CDR1 MNHEY and CDR2 SMNVEV (reference sequence). Trimming stripped 8 bases from V and 3 bases from J, with 14 bases between. The CDR3 region is CASHDNSGYNEQFF. CDR3 in DNA: TGTGCCAGCCATGACAATAGCGGCTACAATGAGCAGTTCTTC.

The chain is built from TRBV5-1 and TRBJ2-2; possibly TRBD1 or TRBD2 for D (5 bases each). The V and J ends lost 4 bases and 5 bases respectively, with 15 bases between them. The V gene's germline CDR1 is SGHRS and CDR2 YFSETQ. CDR3 length equals 15 residues. The CDR3 loop reads CASSITGTVTGELFF. As DNA, the CDR3 is TGCGCCAGCAGCATAACCGGGACGGTAACCGGGGAGCTGTTTTTT.

The chain recombines TRBV14 with TRBJ2-7; D remains unclear. CDR1 and CDR2 from the germline V gene are SGHDN and FVKESK. The CDR3 runs 11 residues. V gave up 1 base and J gave up 11 bases, with 9 bases separating them. The CDR3 protein is CASSQVARKYF. CDR3 in DNA: TGTGCCAGCAGCCAAGTGGCGAGGAAGTACTTC.

The chain is built from TRBV13 and TRBJ2-2; 7 bases align to TRBD2. V shed 5 bases, J shed 6 bases, and the junction held 9 bases outside the gene matches. The length of the CDR3 is 15 residues. Germline loops: CDR1 PRHDT, CDR2 FYEKMQ (reference sequence). CDR3 residues: CASSAGLRSAGELFF. In nucleotides, the CDR3 is TGTGCCAGCAGCGCGGGACTAAGGTCTGCCGGGGAGCTGTTTTTT.

The rearrangement links TRBV19 to TRBJ1-2; D uncertain. This CDR3 region has 15 residues. With 9 bases removed from V and 0 bases from J, the gap between germline ends came to 17 bases. Germline-derived CDR1 and CDR2 are LNHDA and SQIVND (reference sequence). CDR3 DNA: TGTGCCAGCGGGTTTGAGCGAGATCCTAACTATGGCTACACCTTC. It yields the protein CASGFERDPNYGYTF.

The rearrangement joins TRBV6-1 to TRBJ2-1, with D possibly TRBD2 on 5 matching bases. V was clipped by 1 base and J by 13 bases, with 11 bases between them. The CDR3 has 12 residues. CDR1 and CDR2 (germline): MNHNS, SASEGT. The CDR3: CASSEDSSVQFF. In DNA form, the CDR3 reads TGTGCCAGCAGTGAAGATAGTAGCGTCCAGTTCTTC.

The chain is built from TRBV6-1 and TRBJ2-7; 13 nucleotides align to TRBD2. The germline V gene encodes CDR1 MNHNS and CDR2 SASEGT. The trim removed 7 bases at V and 2 bases at J, leaving 2 bases unmatched. The CDR3 is 14 amino acids. CDR3: CASKGLAGTYEQYF. In nucleotides, the CDR3 is TGTGCCAGCAAGGGACTAGCGGGGACCTACGAGCAGTACTTC.

The chain joins TRBV28 to TRBJ1-3, with a weak D call TRBD1 (6 bases). The CDR3 spans 15 residues. V was cut by 4 bases and J by 8 bases, with 18 bases left in between. CDR1 and CDR2 (germline): MDHEN, SYDVKM. As DNA, the CDR3 is TGTGCCAGCAGTTCCACAGGGAGGGGCCGAGACACCATATATTTT. This gives the protein CASSSTGRGRDTIYF.

V is TRBV7-2 and J is TRBJ2-1, with TRBD2 matching 9 bases. V gave up 8 bases and J gave up 1 base; unmatched junction bases: 9. Germline CDR1 is SGHTA and CDR2 is FQGNSA. CDR3 length: 16 amino acids. CDR3 residues: CASCSYSGRSYNEQFF. The CDR3 DNA reads TGTGCCAGCTGCTCATACAGCGGGAGGTCCTACAATGAGCAGTTCTTC.

This clone was counted once. V gene TRBV2 combines with J gene TRBJ2-5; no reliable D call. This CDR3 region has 12 residues. V shed 4 bases and J shed 3 bases, with 6 bases lying between them. The germline V gene has CDR1 SNHLY and CDR2 FYNNEI. CDR3 amino acids: CASSVSKETQYF. Here the CDR3 DNA reads TGTGCCAGCAGTGTTTCCAAAGAGACCCAGTACTTC.

This chain links TRBV10-3 with TRBJ1-5, with D hard to call. The V and J ends lost 4 bases and 3 bases respectively, with 7 bases between them. The CDR3 extends over 13 amino acids. Germline CDR1 ENHRY, CDR2 SYGVKD. CDR3 residues: CAISGTDNQPQHF. CDR3 nucleotides: TGTGCCATCAGTGGAACGGACAATCAGCCCCAGCATTTT.

V is TRBV27 and J is TRBJ2-2; 7 bases align to TRBD1. This CDR3 has 15 residues. The J segment lost 4 bases and the V segment lost 6 bases, leaving 8 bases of the junction unmatched. In germline, CDR1 is MNHEY, CDR2 SMNVEV (reference sequence). This chain's CDR3 is CASRLGGAGTGELFF. The CDR3, as DNA: TGTGCCAGCAGGCTAGGGGGCGCGGGCACCGGGGAGCTGTTTTTT.

In its sample, this clone was seen a few times. The chain links TRBV10-3 to TRBJ2-3, with 16 positions matching TRBD2. Per germline, CDR1 ENHRY and CDR2 SYGVKD. The V segment lost 2 bases and the J segment 1 base; nucleotides outside the gene matches: 3. This CDR3 has 18 amino acids. CDR3 nucleotide sequence: TGTGCCATCAGTGAGACCGGGACTAGCGGGAGGGGCACAGATACGCAGTATTTT. It codes for CAISETGTSGRGTDTQYF.

This chain uses TRBV2 with TRBJ2-1; D not resolved. The CDR3 spans 14 residues. The germline V gene encodes CDR1 SNHLY and CDR2 FYNNEI. V was shortened by 5 bases and J by 8 bases, with 16 bases between the two germline ends. The DNA of the CDR3 is TGTGCCAGCAGTCCCTGGGGTAAAGGAGATGAGCAGTTCTTC. Protein sequence: CASSPWGKGDEQFF. Together with reference TRBV2 and TRBJ2-1, the CDR3 gives the full variable domain: EPEVTQTPSHQVTQMGQEVILRCVPISNHLYFYWYRQILGQKVEFLVSFYNNEISEKSEIFDDQFSVERPDGSNFTLKIRSTKLEDSAMYFCASSPWGKGDEQFFGPGTRLTVL.

In DNA form, the CDR3 reads TGTGCCAGCATCCAAGTATATAGCAATCAGCCCCAGCATTTT. It is translated as CASIQVYSNQPQHF. The chain has TRBV6-1 and TRBJ1-5; no clear D gene. V lost 7 bases, J lost 0 bases, and 10 bases lay in between. CDR3 length: 14 amino acids. CDR1 is MNHNS and CDR2 is SASEGT in the germline V gene.

This clone turned up a few times. CDR3 DNA sequence: TGTGCCAGCAGCTTGGTGTCATACAGGAACTATGGCTACACCTTC. It specifies CASSLVSYRNYGYTF. The rearrangement links TRBV5-6 to TRBJ1-2; possibly TRBD1 for D (5 bases). The CDR3 consists of 15 residues. The germline gives CDR1 SGHDT, CDR2 YYEEEE. Trimming removed 0 bases at V and 2 bases at J, with 11 bases between. Filled out from reference TRBV5-6 and TRBJ1-2, the complete variable domain reads DAGVTQSPTHLIKTRGQQVTLRCSPKSGHDTVSWYQQALGQGPQFIFQYYEEEERQRGNFPDRFSGHQFPNYSSELNVNALLLGDSALYLCASSLVSYRNYGYTFGSGTRLTVV.

This clone was found a few times. J is TRBJ1-3 and V is TRBV7-8, with TRBD1 matching over 8 bases. In germline, CDR1 is SGHVS, CDR2 FQNEAQ. V gave up 5 bases and J gave up 4 bases; unmatched junction bases: 16. The CDR3 consists of 18 residues. The CDR3 loop reads CASSRRDRQFSPGNTIYF. CDR3 coding DNA: TGTGCCAGCAGCCGCCGGGACAGGCAATTCTCCCCCGGAAACACCATATATTTT. The full variable domain, its missing parts supplied by reference TRBV7-8 and TRBJ1-3, is GAGVSQSPRYKVAKRGQDVALRCDPISGHVSLFWYQQALGQGPEFLTYFQNEAQLDKSGLPSDRFFAERPEGSVSTLKIQRTQQEDSAVYLCASSRRDRQFSPGNTIYFGEGSWLTVV.

The gene calls are TRBV11-2 and TRBJ2-3, with D hard to call. This CDR3 has 14 amino acids. The germline V gene encodes CDR1 SGHAT and CDR2 FQNNGV. V lost 5 bases to trimming and J lost 6 bases, with 15 bases between them. CDR3 residues: CASSPSRVSDTQYF. The CDR3 nucleotides are TGTGCCAGCAGCCCATCTAGAGTCTCGGATACGCAGTATTTT.